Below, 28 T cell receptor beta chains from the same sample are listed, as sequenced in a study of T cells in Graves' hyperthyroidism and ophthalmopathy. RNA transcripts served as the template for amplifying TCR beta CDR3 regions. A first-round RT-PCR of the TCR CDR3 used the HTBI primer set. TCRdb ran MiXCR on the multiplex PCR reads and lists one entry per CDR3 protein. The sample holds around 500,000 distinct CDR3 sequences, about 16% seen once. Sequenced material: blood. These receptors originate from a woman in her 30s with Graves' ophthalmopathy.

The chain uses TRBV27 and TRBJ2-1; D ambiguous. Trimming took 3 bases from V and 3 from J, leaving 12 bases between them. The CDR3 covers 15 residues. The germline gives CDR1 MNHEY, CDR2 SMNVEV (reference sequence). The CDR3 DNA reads TGTGCCAGCAGTTTTCTCGGTGGCTACTACAATGAGCAGTTCTTC. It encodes CASSFLGGYYNEQFF.

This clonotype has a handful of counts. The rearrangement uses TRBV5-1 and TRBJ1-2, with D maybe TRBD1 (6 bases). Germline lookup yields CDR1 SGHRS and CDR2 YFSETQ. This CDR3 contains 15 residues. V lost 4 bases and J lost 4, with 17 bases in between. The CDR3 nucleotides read TGCGCCAGCAGCGCTATTACCAGGGGATCCTATGGCTACACCTTC. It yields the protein CASSAITRGSYGYTF. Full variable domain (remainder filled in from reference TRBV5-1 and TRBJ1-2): KAGVTQTPRYLIKTRGQQVTLSCSPISGHRSVSWYQQTPGQGLQFLFEYFSETQRNKGNFPGRFSGRQFSNSRSEMNVSTLELGDSALYLCASSAITRGSYGYTFGSGTRLTVV.

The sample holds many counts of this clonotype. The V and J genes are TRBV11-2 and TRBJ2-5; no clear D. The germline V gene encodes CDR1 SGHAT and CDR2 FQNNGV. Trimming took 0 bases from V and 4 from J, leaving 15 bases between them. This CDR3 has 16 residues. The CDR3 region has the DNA TGTGCCAGCAGCTTAGATCCGGGCCAAAAGGGAGAGACCCAGTACTTC. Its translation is CASSLDPGQKGETQYF.

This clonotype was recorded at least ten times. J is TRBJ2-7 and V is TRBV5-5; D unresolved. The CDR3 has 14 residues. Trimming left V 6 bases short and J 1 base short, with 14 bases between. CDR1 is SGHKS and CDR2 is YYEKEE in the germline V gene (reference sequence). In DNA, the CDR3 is TGTGCCAGCACCTCTCTCGAGTATTCCTACGAGCAGTACTTC. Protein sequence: CASTSLEYSYEQYF.

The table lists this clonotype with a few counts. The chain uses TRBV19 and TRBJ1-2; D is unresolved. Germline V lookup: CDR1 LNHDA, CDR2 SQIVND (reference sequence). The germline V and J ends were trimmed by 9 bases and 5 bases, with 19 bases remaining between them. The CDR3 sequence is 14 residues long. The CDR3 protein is CASTDFYGGYGYTF. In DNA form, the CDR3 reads TGTGCCAGCACGGACTTCTATGGAGGTTATGGCTACACCTTC. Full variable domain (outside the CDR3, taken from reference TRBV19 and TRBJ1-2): DGGITQSPKYLFRKEGQNVTLSCEQNLNHDAMYWYRQDPGQGLRLIYYSQIVNDFQKGDIAEGYSVSREKKESFPLTVTSAQKNPTAFYLCASTDFYGGYGYTFGSGTRLTVV.

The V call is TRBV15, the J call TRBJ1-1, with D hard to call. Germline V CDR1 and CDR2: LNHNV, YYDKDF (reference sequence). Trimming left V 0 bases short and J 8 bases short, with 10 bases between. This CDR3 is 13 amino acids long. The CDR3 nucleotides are TGTGCCACCAGCAGAGATCGTGAGGTGGAAGCTTTCTTT. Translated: CATSRDREVEAFF.

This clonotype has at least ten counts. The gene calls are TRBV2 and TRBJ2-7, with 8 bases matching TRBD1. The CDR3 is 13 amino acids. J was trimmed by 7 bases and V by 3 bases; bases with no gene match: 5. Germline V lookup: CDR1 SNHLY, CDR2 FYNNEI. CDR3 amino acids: CASSESGGREQYF. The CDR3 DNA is TGTGCCAGCAGTGAGTCAGGGGGCCGGGAGCAGTACTTC.

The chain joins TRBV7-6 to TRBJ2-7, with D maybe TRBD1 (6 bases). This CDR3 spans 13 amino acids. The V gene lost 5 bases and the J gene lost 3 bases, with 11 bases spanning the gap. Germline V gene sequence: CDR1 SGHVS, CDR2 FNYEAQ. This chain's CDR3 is CASSRTAIYEQYF. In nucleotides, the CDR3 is TGTGCCAGCAGCCGGACAGCAATCTACGAGCAGTACTTC.

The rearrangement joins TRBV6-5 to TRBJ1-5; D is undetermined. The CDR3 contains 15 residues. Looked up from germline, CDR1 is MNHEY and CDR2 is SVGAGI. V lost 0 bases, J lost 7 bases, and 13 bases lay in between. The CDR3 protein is CASSYSLGGGQPQHF. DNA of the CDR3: TGTGCCAGCAGTTACTCGTTAGGAGGCGGGCAGCCCCAGCATTTT.

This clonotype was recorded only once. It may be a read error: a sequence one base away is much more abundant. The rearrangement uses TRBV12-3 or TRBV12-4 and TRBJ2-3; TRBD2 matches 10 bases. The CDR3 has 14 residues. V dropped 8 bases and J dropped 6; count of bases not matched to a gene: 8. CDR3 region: CASGTSAVRDTQYF. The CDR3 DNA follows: TGTGCCAGCGGGACTAGCGCGGTCAGGGATACGCAGTATTTT.

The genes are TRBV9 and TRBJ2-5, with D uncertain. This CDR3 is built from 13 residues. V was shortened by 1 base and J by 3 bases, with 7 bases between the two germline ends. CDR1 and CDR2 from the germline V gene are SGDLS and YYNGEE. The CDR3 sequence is CASSVRREETQYF. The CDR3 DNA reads TGTGCCAGCAGCGTAAGAAGGGAAGAGACCCAGTACTTC.

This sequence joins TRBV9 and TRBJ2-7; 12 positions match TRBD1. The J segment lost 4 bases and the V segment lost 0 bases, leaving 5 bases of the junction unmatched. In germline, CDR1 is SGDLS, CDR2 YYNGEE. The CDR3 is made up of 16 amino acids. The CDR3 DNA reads TGTGCCAGCAGCGTAGGAGGGACAGGGGGCCTGTACGAGCAGTACTTC. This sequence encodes CASSVGGTGGLYEQYF.

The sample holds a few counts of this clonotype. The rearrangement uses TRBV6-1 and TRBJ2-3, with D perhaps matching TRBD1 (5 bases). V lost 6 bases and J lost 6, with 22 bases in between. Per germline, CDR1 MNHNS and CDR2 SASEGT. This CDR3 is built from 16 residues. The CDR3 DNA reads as TGTGCCAGCAGCTTCGGGCGTATCAGGGAAGCGGATACGCAGTATTTT. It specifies CASSFGRIREADTQYF.

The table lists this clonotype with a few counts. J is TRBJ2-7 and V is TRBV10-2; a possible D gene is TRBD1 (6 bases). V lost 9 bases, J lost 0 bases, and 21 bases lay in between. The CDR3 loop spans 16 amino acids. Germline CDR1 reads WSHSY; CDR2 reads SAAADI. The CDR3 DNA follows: TGCGCCAGTTCGGCCCCCACCGAGGGACACTCCTACGAGCAGTACTTC. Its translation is CASSAPTEGHSYEQYF.

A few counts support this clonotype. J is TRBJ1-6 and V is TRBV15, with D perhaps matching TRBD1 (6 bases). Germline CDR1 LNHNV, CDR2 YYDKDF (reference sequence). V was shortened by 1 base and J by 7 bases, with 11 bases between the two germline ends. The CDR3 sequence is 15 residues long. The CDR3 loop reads CATSRVGGLNSPLHF. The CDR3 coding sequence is TGTGCCACCAGCAGAGTGGGGGGGCTGAATTCACCCCTCCACTTT. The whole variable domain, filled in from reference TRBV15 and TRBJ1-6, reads DAMVIQNPRYQVTQFGKPVTLSCSQTLNHNVMYWYQQKSSQAPKLLFHYYDKDFNNEADTPDNFQSRRPNTSFCFLDIRSPGLGDTAMYLCATSRVGGLNSPLHFGNGTRLTVT.

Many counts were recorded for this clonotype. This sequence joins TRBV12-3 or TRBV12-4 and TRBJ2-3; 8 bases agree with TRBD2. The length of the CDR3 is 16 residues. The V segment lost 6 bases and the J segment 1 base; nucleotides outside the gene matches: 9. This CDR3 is CASSPGTRRGTDTQYF. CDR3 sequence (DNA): TGTGCCAGCAGCCCTGGGACTAGAAGGGGCACAGATACGCAGTATTTT.

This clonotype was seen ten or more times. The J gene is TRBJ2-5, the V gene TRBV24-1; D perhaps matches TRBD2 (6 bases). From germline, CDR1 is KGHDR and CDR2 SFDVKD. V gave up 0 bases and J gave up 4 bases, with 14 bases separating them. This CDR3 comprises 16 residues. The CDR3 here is CATSDLGGGKGETQYF. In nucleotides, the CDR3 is TGTGCCACCAGTGATTTGGGCGGCGGGAAGGGAGAGACCCAGTACTTC.

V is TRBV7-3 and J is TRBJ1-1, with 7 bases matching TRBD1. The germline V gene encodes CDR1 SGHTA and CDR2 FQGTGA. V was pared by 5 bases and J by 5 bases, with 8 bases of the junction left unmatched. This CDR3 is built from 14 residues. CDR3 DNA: TGTGCCAGCAGCCCAGGGGGGGCGCGGACTGAAGCTTTCTTT. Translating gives CASSPGGARTEAFF.

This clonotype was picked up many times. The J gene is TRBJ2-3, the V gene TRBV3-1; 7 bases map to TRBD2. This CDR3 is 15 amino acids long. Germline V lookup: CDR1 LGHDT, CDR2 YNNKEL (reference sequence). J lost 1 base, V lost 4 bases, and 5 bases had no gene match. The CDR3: CASSLTSWRTDTQYF. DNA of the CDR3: TGTGCCAGCAGCCTGACTAGCTGGCGCACAGATACGCAGTATTTT.

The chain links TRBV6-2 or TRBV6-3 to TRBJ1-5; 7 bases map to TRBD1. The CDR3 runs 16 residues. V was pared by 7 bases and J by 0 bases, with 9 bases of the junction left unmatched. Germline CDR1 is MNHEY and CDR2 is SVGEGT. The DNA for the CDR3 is TGTGCCAGCACCCCGACAGGGATCAATAGCAATCAGCCCCAGCATTTT. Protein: CASTPTGINSNQPQHF.

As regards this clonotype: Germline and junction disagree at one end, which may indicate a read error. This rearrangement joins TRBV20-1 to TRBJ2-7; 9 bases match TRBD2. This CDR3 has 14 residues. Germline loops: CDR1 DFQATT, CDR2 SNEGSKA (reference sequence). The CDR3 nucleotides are TGCAGTGCTAGAGAAGGTAGCGGGGGCTACGAGCAGTGCTTC. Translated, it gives CSAREGSGGYEQCF.

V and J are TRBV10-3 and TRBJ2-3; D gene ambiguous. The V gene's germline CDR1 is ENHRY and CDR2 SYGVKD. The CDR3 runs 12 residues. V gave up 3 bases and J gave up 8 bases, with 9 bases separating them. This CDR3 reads CAISDRHGTQYF. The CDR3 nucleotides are TGTGCCATCAGTGATCGGCATGGTACGCAGTATTTT.

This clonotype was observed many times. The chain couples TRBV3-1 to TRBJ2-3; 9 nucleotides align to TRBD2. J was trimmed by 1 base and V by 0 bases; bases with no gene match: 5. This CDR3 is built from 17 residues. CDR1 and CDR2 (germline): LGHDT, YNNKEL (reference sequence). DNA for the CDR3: TGTGCCAGCAGCCAAGAGCTCGGCGGGAGGGGCACAGATACGCAGTATTTT. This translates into CASSQELGGRGTDTQYF.

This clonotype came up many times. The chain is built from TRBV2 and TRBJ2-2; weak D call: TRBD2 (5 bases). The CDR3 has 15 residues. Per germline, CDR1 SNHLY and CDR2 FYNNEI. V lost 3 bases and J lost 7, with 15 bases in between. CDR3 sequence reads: CASSEVPLAVGELFF. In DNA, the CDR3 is TGTGCCAGCAGTGAGGTCCCCCTAGCTGTCGGGGAGCTGTTTTTT.

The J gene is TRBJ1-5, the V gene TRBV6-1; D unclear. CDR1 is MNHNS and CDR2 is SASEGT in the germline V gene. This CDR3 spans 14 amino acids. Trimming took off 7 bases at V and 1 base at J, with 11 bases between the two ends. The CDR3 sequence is CASNGVLSNQPQHF. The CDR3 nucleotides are TGTGCCAGCAATGGCGTATTGAGCAATCAGCCCCAGCATTTT.

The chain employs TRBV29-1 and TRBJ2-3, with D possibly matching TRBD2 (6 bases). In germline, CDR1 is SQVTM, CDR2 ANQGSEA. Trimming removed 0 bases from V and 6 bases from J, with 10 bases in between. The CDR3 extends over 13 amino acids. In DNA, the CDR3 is TGCAGCGTTGAAGAAGGGAGGTTGGATACGCAGTATTTT. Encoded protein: CSVEEGRLDTQYF.

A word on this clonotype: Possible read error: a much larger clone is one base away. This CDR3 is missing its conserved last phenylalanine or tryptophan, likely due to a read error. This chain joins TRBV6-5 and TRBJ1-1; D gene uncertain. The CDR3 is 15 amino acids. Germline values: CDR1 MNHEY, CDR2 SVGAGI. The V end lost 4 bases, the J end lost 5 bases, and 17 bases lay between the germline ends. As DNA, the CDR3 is TGTGCCAGCAGTTCTTCTGTCCTAACTGGGACTGAAGCTTTCCTT. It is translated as CASSSSVLTGTEAFL.

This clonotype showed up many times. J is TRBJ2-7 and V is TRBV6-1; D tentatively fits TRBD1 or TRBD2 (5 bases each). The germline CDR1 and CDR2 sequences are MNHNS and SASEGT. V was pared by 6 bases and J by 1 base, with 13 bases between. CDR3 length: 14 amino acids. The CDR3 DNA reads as TGTGCCAGCAGGGTGGGACGTCTATCCTACGAGCAGTACTTC. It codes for CASRVGRLSYEQYF.